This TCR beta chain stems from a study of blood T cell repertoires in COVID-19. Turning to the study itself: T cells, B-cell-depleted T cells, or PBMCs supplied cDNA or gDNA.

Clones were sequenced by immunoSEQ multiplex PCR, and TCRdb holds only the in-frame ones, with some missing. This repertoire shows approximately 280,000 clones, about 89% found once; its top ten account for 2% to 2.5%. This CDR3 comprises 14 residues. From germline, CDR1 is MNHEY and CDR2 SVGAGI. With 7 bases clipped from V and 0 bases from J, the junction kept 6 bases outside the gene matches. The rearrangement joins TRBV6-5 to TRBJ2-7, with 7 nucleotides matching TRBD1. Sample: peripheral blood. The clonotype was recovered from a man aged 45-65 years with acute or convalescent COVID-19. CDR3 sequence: CASTPGQSSYEQYF. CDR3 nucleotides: TGTGCCAGCACCCCGGGACAGAGCTCCTACGAGCAGTACTTC.